This entry concerns a single T cell receptor (beta chain). The data belong to a study of blood T cell repertoires in COVID-19. Study information: The United States, Italy and Spain provided the acute and convalescent COVID-19 samples. PBMCs, B-cell-depleted T cells, or T cells provided the cDNA or gDNA that made up the material.

Original handling: Reference gene primer amplification gave nucleated cell count estimates. Clones were sequenced by immunoSEQ multiplex PCR, and TCRdb holds only the in-frame ones, with some missing. The DNA was the basis for D and trimming; V, J and clone size are from that table. The sample shows some 150,000 clones, 85% to 90% of them seen only once. The CDR3 contains 13 residues. Trimming removed 7 bases at V and 3 bases at J, with 10 bases between. Germline V gene sequence: CDR1 MNHEY, CDR2 SVGAGI. V gene TRBV6-5 combines with J gene TRBJ1-5; D might be TRBD1 (5 bases). This sequence originates from a woman of 80 years or more in a cohort sampled during active or convalescent COVID-19. Sequences were obtained from peripheral blood. The CDR3 DNA sequence: TGTGCCAGCACCGACAGTCCCAATCAGCCCCAGCATTTT. This gives the protein CASTDSPNQPQHF.